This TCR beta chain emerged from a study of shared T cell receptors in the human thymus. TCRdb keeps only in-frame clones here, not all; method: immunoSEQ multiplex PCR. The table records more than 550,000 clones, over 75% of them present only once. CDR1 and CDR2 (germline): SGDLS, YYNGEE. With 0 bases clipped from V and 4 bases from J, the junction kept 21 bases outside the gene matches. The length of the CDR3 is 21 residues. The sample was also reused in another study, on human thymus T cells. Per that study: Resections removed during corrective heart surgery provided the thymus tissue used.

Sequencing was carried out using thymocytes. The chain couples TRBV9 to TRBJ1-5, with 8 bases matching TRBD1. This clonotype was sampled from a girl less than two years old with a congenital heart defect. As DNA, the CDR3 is TGTGCCAGCAGCGTAGATTTTCTGGGAGCGCAGGGGGCCCAAGCAAATCAGCCCCAGCATTTT. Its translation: CASSVDFLGAQGAQANQPQHF.